These T cell receptor beta chains were read from a single sample in a study of blood T cell repertoires in COVID-19. Repertoires were generated with immunoSEQ multiplex PCR, while TCRdb's copy carries only in-frame clones and drops some. The table shows roughly 700,000 clones, with around 89% occurring only once. Source material: peripheral blood. These receptor sequences come from a woman younger than 30 with acute or convalescent COVID-19. Both conserved end residues are part of each CDR3. A D gene is named only where the DNA matches it firmly. A row's size may be missing; if present it is once, few, many or a size class.

.	.	TRBV5-1	TRBJ1-1	CASSSNPTAPNTEAFF	TGCGCCAGCAGCTCCAACCCGACAGCACCGAACACTGAAGCTTTCTTT
TRBD1	.	TRBV7-2	TRBJ1-1	CASSAPAGTDTEAFF	TGTGCCAGCAGCGCCCCCGCCGGGACAGACACTGAAGCTTTCTTT
.	.	TRBV24-1	TRBJ2-3	CATSDWQGGGTDTQYF	TGTGCCACCAGTGATTGGCAGGGAGGAGGCACAGATACGCAGTATTTT
.	.	TRBV19	TRBJ2-3	CASSIGQGPDTQYF	TGTGCCAGTAGTATAGGGCAGGGTCCAGATACGCAGTATTTT
.	once	TRBV6-5	TRBJ2-7	CASSPMVGAAYEQYF	TGTGCCAGCAGTCCCATGGTGGGGGCGGCCTACGAGCAGTACTTC
.	.	TRBV15	TRBJ1-1	CATSRSWGDEAFF	TGTGCCACCAGCAGGTCGTGGGGAGATGAAGCTTTCTTT
.	.	TRBV18	TRBJ2-5	CASSPQRGETQYF	TGTGCCAGCTCACCACAAAGGGGGGAGACCCAGTACTTC
TRBD1	.	TRBV9	TRBJ1-1	CASSGSTGVTEAFF	TGTGCCAGCAGCGGATCGACAGGGGTCACTGAAGCTTTCTTT
.	.	TRBV4-1	TRBJ2-1	CASSQAGWEQFF	TGCGCCAGCAGCCAAGCGGGGTGGGAGCAGTTCTTC
.	.	TRBV6-5	TRBJ1-1	CASSYRASLNTEAFF	TGTGCCAGCAGTTACAGGGCTAGCCTGAACACTGAAGCTTTCTTT
.	.	TRBV21-1	TRBJ1-5	CASSTSGGNQPQHF	TGTGCCAGCAGCACATCGGGGGGCAATCAGCCCCAGCATTTT
.	.	TRBV12-3/TRBV12-4	TRBJ2-7	CASSLSREYEQYF	TGTGCCAGCAGTTTATCCAGGGAATACGAGCAGTACTTC
.	.	TRBV2	TRBJ1-2	CAVTGAAEAFNYGYTF	TGTGCCGTAACTGGGGCAGCTGAAGCATTTAACTATGGCTACACCTTC
.	.	TRBV28	TRBJ2-7	CASSSTLQDRYEQYF	TGTGCCAGCAGTAGTACCTTACAGGACCGATACGAGCAGTACTTC
TRBD2	once	TRBV11-3	TRBJ2-1	CASSLGLAGDYNEQFF	TGTGCCAGCAGCTTAGGGCTAGCGGGGGATTACAATGAGCAGTTCTTC
.	.	TRBV12-3/TRBV12-4	TRBJ2-1	CASSLGGGEEQFF	TGTGCCAGCAGTTTAGGCGGCGGGGAGGAGCAGTTCTTC
.	.	TRBV23-1	TRBJ1-6	CASSRRGSYNSPLHF	TGCGCCAGCAGTCGTAGGGGCTCCTATAATTCACCCCTCCACTTT
.	.	TRBV3-1/TRBV3-2	TRBJ1-2	CASSHQALANYGYTF	TGTGCCAGCAGCCATCAGGCCCTGGCTAACTATGGCTACACCTTC
.	few	TRBV7-3	TRBJ2-1	CASSRPGGLNEQFF	TGTGCCAGCAGCCGCCCGGGGGGCCTTAATGAGCAGTTCTTC
.	.	TRBV28	TRBJ1-1	CASSPPGIRRGTEAFF	TGTGCCAGCAGCCCTCCTGGGATCCGCAGGGGCACTGAAGCTTTCTTT
.	.	TRBV5-6	TRBJ1-6	CASSLTADSPLHF	TGTGCCAGCAGCTTGACAGCGGATTCACCCCTCCACTTT
.	few	TRBV9	TRBJ1-5	CASSVDGGNQPQHF	TGTGCCAGCAGCGTAGACGGGGGCAATCAGCCCCAGCATTTT
TRBD1	once	TRBV6-6	TRBJ1-2	CASSRTGTGRGYTF	TGTGCCAGCAGTCGCACCGGGACAGGGAGGGGCTACACCTTC
.	once	TRBV5-1	TRBJ1-3	CASSEQGPGNTIYF	TGCGCCAGCAGCGAGCAGGGTCCGGGAAACACCATATATTTT
.	.	TRBV4-3	TRBJ1-2	CASSQRAHITSYTF	TGCGCCAGCAGCCAGCGGGCCCACATAACTAGTTATACCTTC
TRBD1	.	TRBV9	TRBJ1-1	CASSVAPGTGNTEAFF	TGTGCCAGCAGCGTAGCCCCCGGGACAGGGAACACTGAAGCTTTCTTT
.	.	TRBV5-1	TRBJ1-1	CASRGLSVDTEAFF	TGCGCCAGCAGGGGACTGTCAGTTGACACTGAAGCTTTCTTT
.	.	TRBV25-1	TRBJ1-1	CASSEFFAGGGADTEAFF	TGTGCCAGCAGTGAATTTTTTGCCGGGGGGGGCGCGGACACTGAAGCTTTCTTT